Listed below are T cell receptor beta chains from one sample, sequenced in a study of cytomegalovirus exposure and HLA in healthy donors. Profiled with immunoSEQ multiplex PCR; TCRdb holds only in-frame clones, not every one. Seen here are some 60,000 clones, roughly 84% observed once, and the top ten hold 1.6%. Sample: PBMCs. These receptors originate from a human donor in good health. The CDR3 runs from the conserved cysteine through the conserved F or W. A D gene is named only where the DNA matches it firmly. Some rows have no size entry. The others give once, few or many, or a class for an expanded clone.

TRBJ2-5 . TRBV7-9 once TGTGCCAGCAGCCCTTACCAAGAGACCCAGTACTTC CASSPYQETQYF
TRBJ2-7 TRBD1 TRBV7-2 . TGTGCCAGCAGCTTAGAGGGACAGGGTAGTTACGAGCAGTACTTC CASSLEGQGSYEQYF
TRBJ1-5 TRBD1 TRBV18 . TGTGCCAGCTCACCCGCGGGACAGAGCAATCAGCCCCAGCATTTT CASSPAGQSNQPQHF
TRBJ2-3 TRBD1 TRBV7-8 few TGTGCCAGCAATAAGGACAGGGCCTACACAGATACGCAGTATTTT CASNKDRAYTDTQYF
TRBJ1-2 TRBD1 TRBV6-1 . TGTGCCAGCAGTGCCCTGAATACCCTGGGACAGCGGTTATATGGCTACACCTTC CASSALNTLGQRLYGYTF
TRBJ2-5 TRBD1 TRBV5-8 . TGTGCCAGCAGTTATGATCCGGCAGGGGGAAGGGAGACCCAGTACTTC CASSYDPAGGRETQYF
TRBJ2-7 . TRBV7-9 few TGTGCCAGCAGCTCGCTTGGGCAGCCCTACGAGCAGTACTTC CASSSLGQPYEQYF
TRBJ1-5 . TRBV12-5 few TGTGCTAGCGCTTCGTCAGGGCAGCCCCAGCATTTT CASASSGQPQHF
TRBJ2-7 TRBD2 TRBV13 . TGTGCCAGCAGTAAACTAGCGGGGGGGCCGAGAGGCGAGCAGTACTTC CASSKLAGGPRGEQYF
TRBJ2-3 TRBD2 TRBV4-3 . TGCGCCAGCAGCCAAGATGTCGGTAGCGGGGGGCAGGGAGATACGCAGTATTTT CASSQDVGSGGQGDTQYF
TRBJ1-4 . TRBV11-2 . TGTGCCAGCAGCTTAGGGGGCAGTAATGAAAAACTGTTTTTT CASSLGGSNEKLFF
TRBJ1-6 . TRBV6-4 . TGTGCCAGCAGAGGGACACTTAATTCACCCCTCCACTTT CASRGTLNSPLHF
TRBJ2-2 . TRBV5-1 . TGCGCCAGCAGCTTGGACAGGCCGAACACCGGGGAGCTGTTTTTT CASSLDRPNTGELFF
TRBJ1-6 . TRBV6-5 . TGTGCCAGCAGTATGGGGGCGTCAGGTTCACCCCTCCACTTT CASSMGASGSPLHF
TRBJ1-1 TRBD1 TRBV4-3 few TGCGCCAGCAGCCACGGGACAGGGAGAAACACTGAAGCTTTCTTT CASSHGTGRNTEAFF
TRBJ1-5 TRBD1 TRBV28 . TGTGCCAGCAGCAGGAAGGGGGCTCGACTGTTGGGACGTCAGCCCCAGCATTTT CASSRKGARLLGRQPQHF
TRBJ2-7 . TRBV5-6 . TGTGCCAGCAGCTTGGCTCCGCAGGGCTACGAGCAGTACTTC CASSLAPQGYEQYF
TRBJ2-7 . TRBV13 once TGTGCCAGCAGCCCACCGAGGCGTGACGAGCAGTACTTC CASSPPRRDEQYF
TRBJ1-5 . TRBV27 . TGTGCCAGCAGTTTAGCCCCGGGAGGTTATAGCAATCAGCCCCAGCATTTT CASSLAPGGYSNQPQHF
TRBJ1-5 . TRBV4-2 . TGTGCCAGCTCCAAGGAACAGGGCTACGATCAGCCCCAGCATTTT CASSKEQGYDQPQHF
TRBJ2-1 TRBD2 TRBV7-9 . TGTGCCAGCAGCTTAGTGGGGACTAGCGGGAGGGACAATGAGCAGTTCTTC CASSLVGTSGRDNEQFF
TRBJ2-1 TRBD1 TRBV6-5 . TGTGCCAGCAGTATACAGGGGGGCAATGAGCAGTTCTTC CASSIQGGNEQFF
TRBJ2-7 TRBD2 TRBV6-4 few TGTGCCAGCAGTGAACTAGCGGGAACCTCCTACGAGCAGTACTTC CASSELAGTSYEQYF
TRBJ2-3 . TRBV11-3 . TGTGCCAGCAGCTATTCAGCGGCAGATACGCAGTATTTT CASSYSAADTQYF
TRBJ1-5 . TRBV18 once TGTGCCAGCTCACCAGACACAGGGTTCGGGCAGCCCCAGCATTTT CASSPDTGFGQPQHF
TRBJ1-3 TRBD1 TRBV6-5 . TGTGCCAGCAGGGACAGGGGTGCCGGAAACACCATATATTTT CASRDRGAGNTIYF
TRBJ1-2 . TRBV5-6 . TGTGCCAGCAGCCCACAAATTTTGACTCACTATGGCTACACCTTC CASSPQILTHYGYTF
TRBJ2-3 . TRBV6-4 . TGTGCCAGCGTGGATGGGGACACTTCTAGCACAGATACGCAGTATTTT CASVDGDTSSTDTQYF
TRBJ2-2 TRBD1 TRBV30 . TGTGCCTGGAGGAGGACAGGGAACACCGGGGAGCTGTTTTTT CAWRRTGNTGELFF
TRBJ2-1 . TRBV9 . TGTGCCAGCAGCGTAGGGCCCCGTTTAGCGCCCAACAATGAGCAGTTCTTC CASSVGPRLAPNNEQFF
TRBJ2-2 . TRBV5-6 . TGTGCCAGCAGCCCCGCCCCGAGGAAATTGAACACCGGGGAGCTGTTTTTT CASSPAPRKLNTGELFF
TRBJ2-7 TRBD2 TRBV18 few TGTGCCAGCTCACCTAGCGGGGGCCCCTCCGCTCGGGAGCAGTACTTC CASSPSGGPSAREQYF
TRBJ2-7 TRBD2 TRBV23-1 . TGCGCCAGCAGTCGACTAGCGGGAACCTACGAGCAGTACTTC CASSRLAGTYEQYF
TRBJ2-6 . TRBV15 few TGTGCCACCTCGATTGGGCGCTCTGGGGCCAACGTCCTGACTTTC CATSIGRSGANVLTF
TRBJ2-3 TRBD2 TRBV19 . TGTGCCAGTCGACTAGCGGGGCACACTTCGGATACGCAGTATTTT CASRLAGHTSDTQYF
TRBJ2-5 . TRBV11-2 . TGTGCCAGCAGCCCCGGAGTAGGGGGGACCCAGTACTTC CASSPGVGGTQYF
TRBJ2-7 TRBD2 TRBV5-4 . TGTGCCAGCGGCCCGGGACTAGCTTATTTCGGGGCCTCCTACGAGCAGTACTTC CASGPGLAYFGASYEQYF
TRBJ2-3 . TRBV4-2 medium-sized TGTGCCAGCAGCGGGGGGAGAGACACAGATACGCAGTATTTT CASSGGRDTDTQYF
TRBJ2-7 TRBD1 TRBV25-1 . TGTGCCAGCAGTGTGGACAGGGTCCACGAGCAGTACTTC CASSVDRVHEQYF
TRBJ2-3 TRBD1 TRBV5-1 . TGCGCCAGCAGCTCGGACCCGGGACAGGGCACAGATACGCAGTATTTT CASSSDPGQGTDTQYF